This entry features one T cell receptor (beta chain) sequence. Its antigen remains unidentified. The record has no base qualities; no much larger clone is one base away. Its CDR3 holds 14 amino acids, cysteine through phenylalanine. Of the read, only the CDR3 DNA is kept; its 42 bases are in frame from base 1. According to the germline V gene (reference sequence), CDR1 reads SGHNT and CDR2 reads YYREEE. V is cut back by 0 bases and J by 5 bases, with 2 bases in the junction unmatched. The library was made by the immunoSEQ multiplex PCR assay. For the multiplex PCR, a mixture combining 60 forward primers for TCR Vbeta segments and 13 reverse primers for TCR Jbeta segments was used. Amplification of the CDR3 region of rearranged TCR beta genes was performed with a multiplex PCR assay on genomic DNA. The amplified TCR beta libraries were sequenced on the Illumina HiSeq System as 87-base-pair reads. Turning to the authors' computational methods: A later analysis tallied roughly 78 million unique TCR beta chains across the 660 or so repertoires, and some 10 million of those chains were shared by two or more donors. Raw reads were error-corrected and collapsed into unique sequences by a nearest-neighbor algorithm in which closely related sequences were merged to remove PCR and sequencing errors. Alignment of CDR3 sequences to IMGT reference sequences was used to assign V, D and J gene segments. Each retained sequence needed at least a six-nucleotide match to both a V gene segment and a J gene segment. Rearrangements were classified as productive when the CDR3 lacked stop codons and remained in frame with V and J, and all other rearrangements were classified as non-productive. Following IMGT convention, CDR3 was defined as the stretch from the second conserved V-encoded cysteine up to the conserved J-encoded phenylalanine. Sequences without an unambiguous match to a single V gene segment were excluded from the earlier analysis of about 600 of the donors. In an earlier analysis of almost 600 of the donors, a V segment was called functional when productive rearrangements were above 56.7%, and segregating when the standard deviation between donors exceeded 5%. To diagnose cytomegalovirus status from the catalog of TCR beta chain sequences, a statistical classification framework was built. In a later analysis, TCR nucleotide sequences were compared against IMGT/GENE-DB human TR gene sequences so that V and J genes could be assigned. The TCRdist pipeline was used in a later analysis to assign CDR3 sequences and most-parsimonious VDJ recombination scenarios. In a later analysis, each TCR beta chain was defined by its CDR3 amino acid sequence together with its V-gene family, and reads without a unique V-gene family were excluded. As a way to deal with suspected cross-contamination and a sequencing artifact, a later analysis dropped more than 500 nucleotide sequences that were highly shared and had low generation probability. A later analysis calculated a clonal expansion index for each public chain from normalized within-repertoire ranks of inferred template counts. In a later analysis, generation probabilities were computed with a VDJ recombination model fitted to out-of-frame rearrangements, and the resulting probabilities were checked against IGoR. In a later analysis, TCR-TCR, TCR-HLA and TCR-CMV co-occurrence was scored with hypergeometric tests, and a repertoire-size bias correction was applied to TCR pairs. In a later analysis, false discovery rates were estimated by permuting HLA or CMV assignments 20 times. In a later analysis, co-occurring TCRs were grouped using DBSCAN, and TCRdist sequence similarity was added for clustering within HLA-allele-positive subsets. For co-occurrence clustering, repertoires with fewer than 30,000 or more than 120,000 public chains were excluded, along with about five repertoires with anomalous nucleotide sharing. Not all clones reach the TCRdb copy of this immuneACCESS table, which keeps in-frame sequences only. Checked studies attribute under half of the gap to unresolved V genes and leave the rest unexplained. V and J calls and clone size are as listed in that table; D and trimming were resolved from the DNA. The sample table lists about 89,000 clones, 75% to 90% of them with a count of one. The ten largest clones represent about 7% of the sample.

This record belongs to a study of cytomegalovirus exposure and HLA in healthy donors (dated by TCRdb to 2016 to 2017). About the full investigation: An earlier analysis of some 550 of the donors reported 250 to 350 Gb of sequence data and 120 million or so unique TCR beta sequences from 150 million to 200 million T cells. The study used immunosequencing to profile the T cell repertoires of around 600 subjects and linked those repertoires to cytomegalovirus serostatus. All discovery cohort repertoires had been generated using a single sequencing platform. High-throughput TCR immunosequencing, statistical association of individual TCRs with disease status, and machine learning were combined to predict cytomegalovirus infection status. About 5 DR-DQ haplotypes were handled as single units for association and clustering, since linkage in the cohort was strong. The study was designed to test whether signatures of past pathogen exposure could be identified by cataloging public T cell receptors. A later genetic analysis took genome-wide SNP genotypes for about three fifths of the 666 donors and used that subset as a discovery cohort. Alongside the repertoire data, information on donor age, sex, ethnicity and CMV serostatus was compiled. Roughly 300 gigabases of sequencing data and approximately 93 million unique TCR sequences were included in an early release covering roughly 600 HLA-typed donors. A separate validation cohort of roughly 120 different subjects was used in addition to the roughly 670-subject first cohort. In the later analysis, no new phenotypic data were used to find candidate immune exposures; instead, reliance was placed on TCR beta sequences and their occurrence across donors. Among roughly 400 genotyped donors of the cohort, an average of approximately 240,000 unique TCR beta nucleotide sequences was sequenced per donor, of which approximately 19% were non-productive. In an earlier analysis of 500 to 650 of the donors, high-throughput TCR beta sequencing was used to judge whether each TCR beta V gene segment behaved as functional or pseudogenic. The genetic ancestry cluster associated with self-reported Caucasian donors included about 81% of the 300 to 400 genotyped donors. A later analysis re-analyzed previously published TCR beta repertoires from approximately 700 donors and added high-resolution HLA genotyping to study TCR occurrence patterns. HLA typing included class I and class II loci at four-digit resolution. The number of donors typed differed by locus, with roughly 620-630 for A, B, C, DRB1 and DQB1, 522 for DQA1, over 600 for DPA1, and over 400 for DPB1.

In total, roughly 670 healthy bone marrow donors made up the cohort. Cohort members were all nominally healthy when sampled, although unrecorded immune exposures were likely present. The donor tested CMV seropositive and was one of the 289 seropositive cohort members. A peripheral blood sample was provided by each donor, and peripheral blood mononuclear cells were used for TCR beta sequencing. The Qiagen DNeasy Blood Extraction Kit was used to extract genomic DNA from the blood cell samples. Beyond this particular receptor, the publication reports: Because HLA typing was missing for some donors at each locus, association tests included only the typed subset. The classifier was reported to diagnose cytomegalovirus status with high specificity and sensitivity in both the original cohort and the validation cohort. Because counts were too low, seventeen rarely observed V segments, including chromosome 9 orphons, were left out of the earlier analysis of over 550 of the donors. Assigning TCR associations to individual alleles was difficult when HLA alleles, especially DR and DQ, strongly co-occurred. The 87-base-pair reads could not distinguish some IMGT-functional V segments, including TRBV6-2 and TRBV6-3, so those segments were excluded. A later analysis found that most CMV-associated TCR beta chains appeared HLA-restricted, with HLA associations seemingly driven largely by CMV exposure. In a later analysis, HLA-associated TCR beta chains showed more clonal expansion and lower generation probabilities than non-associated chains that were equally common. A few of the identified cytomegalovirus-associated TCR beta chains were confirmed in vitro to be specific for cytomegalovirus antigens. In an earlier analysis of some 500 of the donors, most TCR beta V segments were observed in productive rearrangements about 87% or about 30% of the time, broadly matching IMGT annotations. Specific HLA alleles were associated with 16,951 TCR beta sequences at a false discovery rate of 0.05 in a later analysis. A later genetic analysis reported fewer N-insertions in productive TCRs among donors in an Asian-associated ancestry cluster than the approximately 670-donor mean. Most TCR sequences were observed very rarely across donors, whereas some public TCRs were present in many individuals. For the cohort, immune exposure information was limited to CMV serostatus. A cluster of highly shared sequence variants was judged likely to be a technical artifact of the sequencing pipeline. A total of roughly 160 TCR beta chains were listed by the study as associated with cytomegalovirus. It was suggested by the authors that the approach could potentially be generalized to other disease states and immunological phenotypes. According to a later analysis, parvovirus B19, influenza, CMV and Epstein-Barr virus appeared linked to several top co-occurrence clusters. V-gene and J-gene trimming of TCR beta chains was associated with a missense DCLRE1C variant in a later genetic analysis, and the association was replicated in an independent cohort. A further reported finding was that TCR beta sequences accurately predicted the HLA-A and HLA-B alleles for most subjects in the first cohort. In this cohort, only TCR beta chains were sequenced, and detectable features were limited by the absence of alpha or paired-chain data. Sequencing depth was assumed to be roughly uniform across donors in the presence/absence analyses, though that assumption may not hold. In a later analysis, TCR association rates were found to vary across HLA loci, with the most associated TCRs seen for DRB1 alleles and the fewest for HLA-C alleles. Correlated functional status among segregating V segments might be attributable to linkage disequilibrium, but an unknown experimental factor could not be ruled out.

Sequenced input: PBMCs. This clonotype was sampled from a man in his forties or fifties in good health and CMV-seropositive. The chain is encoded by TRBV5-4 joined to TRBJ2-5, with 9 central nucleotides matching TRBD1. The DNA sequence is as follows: TGTGCCAGCAGCTTGGGACAGGGGGGCGAGACCCAGTACTTC. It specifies CASSLGQGGETQYF.